The sequence of this TCR beta chain was determined in a study of OX40 agonist ivuxolimab in advanced cancers. Study-wide context: Patients' therapy was ivuxolimab, an antibody that acts as an agonist of OX40 (CD134). Patients undergoing dose escalation presented with hepatocellular carcinoma, melanoma, renal cell or head and neck cancer. Eligibility rules accepted prior anti-PD-1, anti-PD-L1 or anti-CTLA-4 therapy, and around 40% had some.

The CDR3 runs 15 residues. Germline V lookup: CDR1 SGDLS, CDR2 YYNGEE. Trimming shortened V by 0 bases and J by 4 bases, and 10 bases separated the two germline ends. Clones were sequenced by immunoSEQ multiplex PCR, and TCRdb holds only the in-frame ones, with some missing. The sample has 40,000 to 60,000 clones, 88% seen once. Concerning this clone: No antigen is known for it.

Study-level findings and limits: The study observed clonal expansion of CD4+ and CD8+ blood T cells by week 6 at 0.1 to 3.0 mg/kg.

This material consisted of CD4+ or CD8+ T cells sorted from blood, taken in a trial of the OX40 agonist ivuxolimab. The TCR comes from an adult with an advanced solid tumor such as melanoma, head and neck, liver or kidney cancer. The chain is built from TRBV9 and TRBJ2-2; D is unresolved. Here the CDR3 reads CASSVEVSGTGELFF. In DNA form, the CDR3 reads TGTGCCAGCAGCGTAGAGGTCTCGGGCACCGGGGAGCTGTTTTTT.